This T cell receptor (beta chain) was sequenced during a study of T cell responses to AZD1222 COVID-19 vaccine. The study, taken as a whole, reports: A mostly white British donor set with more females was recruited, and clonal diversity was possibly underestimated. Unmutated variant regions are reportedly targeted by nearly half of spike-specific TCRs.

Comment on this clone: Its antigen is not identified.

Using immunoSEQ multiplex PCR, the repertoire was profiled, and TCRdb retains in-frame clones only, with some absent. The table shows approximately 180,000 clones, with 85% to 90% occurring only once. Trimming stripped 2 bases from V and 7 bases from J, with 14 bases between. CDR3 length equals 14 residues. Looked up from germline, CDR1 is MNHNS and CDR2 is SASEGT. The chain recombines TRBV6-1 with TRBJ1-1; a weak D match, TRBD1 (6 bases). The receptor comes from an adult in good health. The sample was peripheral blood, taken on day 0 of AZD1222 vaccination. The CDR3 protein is CASSEWGSQGEAFF. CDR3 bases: TGTGCCAGCAGTGAATGGGGCTCACAGGGTGAAGCTTTCTTT.